This T cell receptor (beta chain) was obtained from a study of cytomegalovirus exposure and HLA in healthy donors. This CDR3 has 11 amino acids. Germline V gives CDR1 SGHVS, CDR2 FQNEAQ. This clone was recorded only once. The study ran its PCR with 60 Vbeta and 13 Jbeta primers. Data came from immunoSEQ multiplex PCR; TCRdb stores just in-frame clones and leaves some out. The sample consists of about 190,000 clones, just under 75% of them appearing once. The clonotype comes from a young woman in good health and CMV-seropositive. V gene TRBV7-8 combines with J gene TRBJ2-5; no definite D call. The J call may be mistaken, given a closer DNA end match to TRBJ2-7. Sequenced input: PBMCs. CDR3 bases: TGTGCCAGCAGCCTCTCCTACGAGCAGTACTTC. This encodes CASSLSYEQYF.